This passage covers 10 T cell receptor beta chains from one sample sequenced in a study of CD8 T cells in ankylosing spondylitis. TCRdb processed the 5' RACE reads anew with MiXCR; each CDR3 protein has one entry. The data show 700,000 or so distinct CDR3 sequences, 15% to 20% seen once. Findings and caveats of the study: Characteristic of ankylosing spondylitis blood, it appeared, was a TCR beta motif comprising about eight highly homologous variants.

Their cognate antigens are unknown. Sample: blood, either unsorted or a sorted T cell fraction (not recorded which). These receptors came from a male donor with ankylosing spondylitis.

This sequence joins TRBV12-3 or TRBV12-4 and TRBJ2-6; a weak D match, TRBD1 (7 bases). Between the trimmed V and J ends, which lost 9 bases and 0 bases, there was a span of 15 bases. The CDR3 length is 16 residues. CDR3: CASSGGTDSGANVLTF. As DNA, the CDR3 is TGTGCCAGTTCTGGGGGGACAGACTCTGGGGCCAACGTCCTGACTTTC.

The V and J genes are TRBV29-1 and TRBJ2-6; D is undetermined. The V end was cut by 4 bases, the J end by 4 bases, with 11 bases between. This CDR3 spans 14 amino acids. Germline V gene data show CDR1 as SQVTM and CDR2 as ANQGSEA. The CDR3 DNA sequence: TGCAGCGTTGTTGAAGGTTTCGGGGCCAACGTCCTGACTTTC. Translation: CSVVEGFGANVLTF. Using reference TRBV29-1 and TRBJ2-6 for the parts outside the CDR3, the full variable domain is SAVISQKPSRDICQRGTSLTIQCQVDSQVTMMFWYRQQPGQSLTLIATANQGSEATYESGFVIDKFPISRPNLTFSTLTVSNMSPEDSSIYLCSVVEGFGANVLTFGAGSRLTVL.

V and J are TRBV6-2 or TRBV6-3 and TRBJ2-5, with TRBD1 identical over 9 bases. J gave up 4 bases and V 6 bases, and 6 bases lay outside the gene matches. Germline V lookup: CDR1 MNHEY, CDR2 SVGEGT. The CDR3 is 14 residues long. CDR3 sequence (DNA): TGTGCCAGCAGACCCGGGACAGGGAGAGAGACCCAGTACTTC. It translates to CASRPGTGRETQYF.

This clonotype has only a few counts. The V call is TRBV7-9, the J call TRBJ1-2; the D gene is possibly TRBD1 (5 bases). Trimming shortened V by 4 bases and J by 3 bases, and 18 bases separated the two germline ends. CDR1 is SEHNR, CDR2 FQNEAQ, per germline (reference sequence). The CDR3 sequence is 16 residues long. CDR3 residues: CASSSREGRGDYGYTF. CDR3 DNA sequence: TGTGCCAGCAGCTCTAGGGAGGGAAGGGGAGACTATGGCTACACCTTC.

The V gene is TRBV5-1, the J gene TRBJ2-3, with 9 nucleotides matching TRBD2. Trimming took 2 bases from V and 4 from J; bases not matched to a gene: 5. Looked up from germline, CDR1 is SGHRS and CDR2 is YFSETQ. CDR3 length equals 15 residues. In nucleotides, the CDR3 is TGCGCCAGCAGCTTTGGCGGGGGGGCTGCAGATACGCAGTATTTT. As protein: CASSFGGGAADTQYF.

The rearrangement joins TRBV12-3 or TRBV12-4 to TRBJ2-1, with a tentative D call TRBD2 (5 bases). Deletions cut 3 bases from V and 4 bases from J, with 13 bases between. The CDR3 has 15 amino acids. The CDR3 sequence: CASSLYSVGYNEQFF. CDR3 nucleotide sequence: TGTGCCAGCAGTTTGTATAGCGTTGGGTACAATGAGCAGTTCTTC.

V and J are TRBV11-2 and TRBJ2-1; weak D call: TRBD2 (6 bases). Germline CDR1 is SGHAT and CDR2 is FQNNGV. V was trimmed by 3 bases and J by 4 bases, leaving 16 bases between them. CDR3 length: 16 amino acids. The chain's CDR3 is CASSLRQDYLYNEQFF. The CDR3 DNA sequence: TGTGCCAGCAGCTTGCGCCAGGACTATCTATACAATGAGCAGTTCTTC.

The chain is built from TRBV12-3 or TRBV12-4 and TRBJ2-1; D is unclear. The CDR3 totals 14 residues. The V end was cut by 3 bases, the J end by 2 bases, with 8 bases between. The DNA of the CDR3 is TGTGCCAGCAGTTTTCGTACCGCCTACAATGAGCAGTTCTTC. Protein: CASSFRTAYNEQFF.

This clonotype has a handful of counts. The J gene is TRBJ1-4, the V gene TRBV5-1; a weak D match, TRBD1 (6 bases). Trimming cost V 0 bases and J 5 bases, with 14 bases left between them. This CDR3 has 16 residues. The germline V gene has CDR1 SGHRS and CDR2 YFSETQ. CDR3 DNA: TGCGCCAGCAGCTTGGAACCCCGAGGGGGGAATGAAAAACTGTTTTTT. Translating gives CASSLEPRGGNEKLFF.

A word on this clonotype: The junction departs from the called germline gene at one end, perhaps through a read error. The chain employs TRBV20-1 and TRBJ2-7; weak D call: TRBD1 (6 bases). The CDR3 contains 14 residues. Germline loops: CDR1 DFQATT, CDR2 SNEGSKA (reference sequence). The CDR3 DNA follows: TGCAGTGCTAGAGAACAGGGCGCTTTGTACGAGCAGCACTTC. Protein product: CSAREQGALYEQHF.